The rows below give T cell receptor beta chains drawn from one sample of a study of T cell responses to AZD1222 COVID-19 vaccine. The method was immunoSEQ multiplex PCR; TCRdb's version includes in-frame clones alone and lacks a portion of them. The sample contains around 94,000 clones, 86% of which appear only once. The input for sequencing was peripheral blood, taken on day 0 of AZD1222 vaccination. These receptor sequences come from an adult in good health. The CDR3 runs from the conserved cysteine through the conserved F or W. The D gene is left open where the match is weak. The size field is filled for only some rows; it gives once, few, many or a size class.

cdr3_nt	cdr3_aa	d_call	v_call	clone_size	j_call
TGTGCCATCCCGAAGGGACAGGGGCCCTACAATGAGCAGTTCTTC	CAIPKGQGPYNEQFF	TRBD1	TRBV2	.	TRBJ2-1
TGCGCCAGCAGCCAGGTGGGGGCCTGGATTGGCTACACCTTC	CASSQVGAWIGYTF	.	TRBV4-1	.	TRBJ1-2
TGTGCCATCGGACAGATTGAGACCCAGTACTTC	CAIGQIETQYF	.	TRBV10-3	.	TRBJ2-5
TGTGCCAGCAGTGATCAACGGGTCCAAGAGACCCAGTACTTC	CASSDQRVQETQYF	.	TRBV2	.	TRBJ2-5
TGTGCCAGTAGTACCGAGACCAGCTCCTATAATTCACCCCTCCACTTT	CASSTETSSYNSPLHF	.	TRBV19	.	TRBJ1-6
TGTGCCAGCAGCCGGGGATCTCAAGAGACCCAGTACTTC	CASSRGSQETQYF	.	TRBV7-8	.	TRBJ2-5
TGTGCCAGCAGCGTCGGTGGGACTCGCCAAGAGACCCAGTACTTC	CASSVGGTRQETQYF	.	TRBV2	.	TRBJ2-5
TGTGCCATCAGTGAGACAGGACAGGCCAAAGCTAACTATGGCTACACCTTC	CAISETGQAKANYGYTF	TRBD1	TRBV10-3	.	TRBJ1-2
TGTGCCAGTACCGACGGACAGGGCCGTTATCAGCCCCAGCATTTT	CASTDGQGRYQPQHF	TRBD1	TRBV19	once	TRBJ1-5
TGTGCCACCAGTGATCCGCGGGGGACTAGCGGGAGAGGTTACGAGCAGTACTTC	CATSDPRGTSGRGYEQYF	TRBD2	TRBV24-1	.	TRBJ2-7
TGTGCCAGTAGTGCGCCGGGACAGATGAACACCGGGGAGCTGTTTTTT	CASSAPGQMNTGELFF	TRBD1	TRBV19	.	TRBJ2-2
TGTGCCAGCAGCACCTCCGGGACACAAACACGGGAGCTGTTTTTT	CASSTSGTQTRELFF	.	TRBV7-9	.	TRBJ2-2
TGCAGCGTTGAAGTGGTGAGCAATCAGCCCCAGCATTTT	CSVEVVSNQPQHF	.	TRBV29-1	.	TRBJ1-5
TGCGCCAGCAGCCGTGGACAGGGGTCGGGGGATTCACCCCTCCACTTT	CASSRGQGSGDSPLHF	TRBD1	TRBV5-1	.	TRBJ1-6
TGTGCCAGCAGCAACACAGGGGACAATGAGCAGTTCTTC	CASSNTGDNEQFF	TRBD1	TRBV7-3	.	TRBJ2-1
TGTGCCAGCATCGAACGACAGGGAGTTAGTGAAAAACTGTTTTTT	CASIERQGVSEKLFF	TRBD1	TRBV2	.	TRBJ1-4
TGTGCCAGCAGCGAATTGGACAGGGTGGGAGAGACCCAGTACTTC	CASSELDRVGETQYF	TRBD1	TRBV7-9	.	TRBJ2-5
TGTGCCAGCAGCTACGGACCCAACACTGAAGCTTTCTTT	CASSYGPNTEAFF	.	TRBV7-2	few	TRBJ1-1
TGTGCCAGCAGTCAAGACCAGGGGCGCAATCAGCCCCAGCATTTT	CASSQDQGRNQPQHF	.	TRBV5-8	.	TRBJ1-5
TGCAGTGCTAGTGAACCAGCAGGGCGAAATGAAAAACTGTTTTTT	CSASEPAGRNEKLFF	.	TRBV20-1	.	TRBJ1-4
TGTGCCAGCAGCCACGTATTCGGGCTAGCCGATGAGCAGTTCTTC	CASSHVFGLADEQFF	.	TRBV7-2	.	TRBJ2-1
TGTGCCAGCAGTTCCCGGACGGGGCTGGGCACAGATACGCAGTATTTT	CASSSRTGLGTDTQYF	.	TRBV27	.	TRBJ2-3
TGTGCCTGGAGTGTTCAGGCAAGCAATCAGCCCCAGCATTTT	CAWSVQASNQPQHF	.	TRBV30	once	TRBJ1-5
TGTGCCAGCAGCTTGAGCCCTAGGGGTAACACCGGGGAGCTGTTTTTT	CASSLSPRGNTGELFF	.	TRBV5-6	.	TRBJ2-2
TGTGCCAGCAGCCAAGGGATGGGTGAGGCCTATGGCTACACCTTC	CASSQGMGEAYGYTF	.	TRBV4-2	few	TRBJ1-2
TGTGCCAGCAGTCCGTGGACGGTTGGAACTGAAGCTTTCTTT	CASSPWTVGTEAFF	.	TRBV6-5	.	TRBJ1-1
TGTGCCAGCAGCCGCCTAGTTTTTGAAAAACTGTTTTTT	CASSRLVFEKLFF	.	TRBV6-5	.	TRBJ1-4
TGTGCCAGTAGTATAACGGCAGTCATGAACACTGAAGCTTTCTTT	CASSITAVMNTEAFF	.	TRBV19	.	TRBJ1-1
TGCGCCAGCAGTGAAGGAATGGGCAGGAGGTACGAGCAGTACTTC	CASSEGMGRRYEQYF	.	TRBV10-2	.	TRBJ2-7
TGTGCCAGTAGTACAGGGACCGGGGGGACCCAGTACTTC	CASSTGTGGTQYF	.	TRBV19	few	TRBJ2-5
TGTGCCAGCAGTTTGGATCCCAGGAGCAATCAGCCCCAGCATTTT	CASSLDPRSNQPQHF	.	TRBV6-5	.	TRBJ1-5
TGTGCCAGCAGTGAACGGGCAGGGAGAAATGAAAAACTGTTTTTT	CASSERAGRNEKLFF	.	TRBV6-1	.	TRBJ1-4
TGTGCCAGCAGTGAGACGCGCGGTGGTGAAGCTTTCTTT	CASSETRGGEAFF	.	TRBV2	.	TRBJ1-1
TGTGCCAGCTCCCGAGGACAGCCCTCTAATGAAAAACTGTTTTTT	CASSRGQPSNEKLFF	.	TRBV18	.	TRBJ1-4
TGTGCCAGCAGATTGGACGGGGCCGGGGAGCTGTTTTTT	CASRLDGAGELFF	.	TRBV12-3/TRBV12-4	.	TRBJ2-2
TGTGCCAGCAGTTTATTACCAGGGTCTGCCGGGGAGCTGTTTTTT	CASSLLPGSAGELFF	.	TRBV28	.	TRBJ2-2
TGTGCCAGCAGCCAAGATGGGGTAGGCAAACAGGAAAACACTGAAGCTTTCTTT	CASSQDGVGKQENTEAFF	.	TRBV4-2	.	TRBJ1-1
TGCAGCGGGGCTAGCGGCCATCACTCCTACAATGAGCAGTTCTTC	CSGASGHHSYNEQFF	TRBD2	TRBV29-1	.	TRBJ2-1
TGTGCCAGCGCCGGGACAGGGGGCTATAGCTCCTACAATGAGCAGTTCTTC	CASAGTGGYSSYNEQFF	TRBD1	TRBV7-3	.	TRBJ2-1
TGTGCCAGCAGTTTGTCGCGGGAGCGAGGCGAGCAGTACTTC	CASSLSRERGEQYF	TRBD2	TRBV28	.	TRBJ2-7
TGTGCCAGCAGCGTAGCTACTAGCGGGAGTGATACGCAGTATTTT	CASSVATSGSDTQYF	TRBD2	TRBV9	few	TRBJ2-3
TGTGCCAGCAGCTTAGGGGGCGGTAGCACAGATACGCAGTATTTT	CASSLGGGSTDTQYF	.	TRBV11-3	.	TRBJ2-3
TGTGCCAGCAGTCGGGGGGGGACCACCCCCCTCGAGCAGTACTTC	CASSRGGTTPLEQYF	TRBD2	TRBV6-2/TRBV6-3	.	TRBJ2-7
TGTGCCAGCAGGCAGCAGGGTACCGGAAACACCATATATTTT	CASRQQGTGNTIYF	.	TRBV3-1/TRBV3-2	.	TRBJ1-3
TGTGCCAGCAGTTTTGGACAGGGGGCGGGTGAAAAACTGTTTTTT	CASSFGQGAGEKLFF	TRBD1	TRBV27	.	TRBJ1-4
TGTGCCAGCAGATACAGGGACTCCTACGAGCAGTACTTC	CASRYRDSYEQYF	.	TRBV28	once	TRBJ2-7
TGTGCCAGCAGCTTGAAAGGGAAGGAGACCCAGTACTTC	CASSLKGKETQYF	.	TRBV7-2	.	TRBJ2-5
TGCGCCAGCAGCTTGTCCGGGACAGGGGACGAGCAGTTCTTC	CASSLSGTGDEQFF	TRBD1	TRBV5-1	.	TRBJ2-1
TGTGCCAGCAGGGCCGGACAGACCCCTAACTATGGCTACACCTTC	CASRAGQTPNYGYTF	.	TRBV27	.	TRBJ1-2
TGTGCCAGCAGCTTCGGCGGTAGTCAGGGGAATTCACCCCTCCACTTT	CASSFGGSQGNSPLHF	.	TRBV7-2	.	TRBJ1-6